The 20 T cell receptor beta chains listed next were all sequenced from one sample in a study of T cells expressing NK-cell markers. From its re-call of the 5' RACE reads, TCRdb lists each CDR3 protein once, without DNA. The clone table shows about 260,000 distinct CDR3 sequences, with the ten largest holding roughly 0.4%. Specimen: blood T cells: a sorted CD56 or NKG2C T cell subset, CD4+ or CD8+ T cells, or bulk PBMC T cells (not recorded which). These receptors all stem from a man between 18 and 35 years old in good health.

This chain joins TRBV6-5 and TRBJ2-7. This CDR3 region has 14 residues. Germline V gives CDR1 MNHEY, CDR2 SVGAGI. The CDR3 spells CASSFDNSMREQYF.

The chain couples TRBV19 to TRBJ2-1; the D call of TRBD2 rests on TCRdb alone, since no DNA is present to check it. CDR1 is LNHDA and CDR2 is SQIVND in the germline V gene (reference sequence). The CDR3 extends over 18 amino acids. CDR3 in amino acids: CASSIGSWEALSYNEQFF.

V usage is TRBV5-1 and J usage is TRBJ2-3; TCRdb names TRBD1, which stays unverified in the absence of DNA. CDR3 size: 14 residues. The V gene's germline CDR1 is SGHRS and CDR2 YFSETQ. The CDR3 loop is CASSLDRGTDTQYF.

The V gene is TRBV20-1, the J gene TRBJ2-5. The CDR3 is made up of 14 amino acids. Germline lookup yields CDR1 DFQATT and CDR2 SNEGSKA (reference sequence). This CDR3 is CSARGIASGETQYF.

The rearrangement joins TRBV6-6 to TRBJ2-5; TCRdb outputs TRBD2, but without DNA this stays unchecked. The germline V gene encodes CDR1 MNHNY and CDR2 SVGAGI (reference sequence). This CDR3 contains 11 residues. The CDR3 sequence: CASTAGETQYF.

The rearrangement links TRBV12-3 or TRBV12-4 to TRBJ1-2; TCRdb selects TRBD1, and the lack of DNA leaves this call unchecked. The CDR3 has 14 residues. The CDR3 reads CASSLGDRNYGYTF.

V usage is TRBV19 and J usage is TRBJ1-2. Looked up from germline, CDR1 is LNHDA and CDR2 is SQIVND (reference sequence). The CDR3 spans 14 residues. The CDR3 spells CASPGEGRLEGYTF.

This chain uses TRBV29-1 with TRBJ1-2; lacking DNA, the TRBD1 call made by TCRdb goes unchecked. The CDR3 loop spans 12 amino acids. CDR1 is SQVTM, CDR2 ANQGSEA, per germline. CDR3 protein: CSVDTGPSGYTF.

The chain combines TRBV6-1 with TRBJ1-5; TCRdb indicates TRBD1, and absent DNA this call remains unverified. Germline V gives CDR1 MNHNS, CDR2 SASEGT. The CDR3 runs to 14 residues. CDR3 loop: CASGSGTSNQPQHF.

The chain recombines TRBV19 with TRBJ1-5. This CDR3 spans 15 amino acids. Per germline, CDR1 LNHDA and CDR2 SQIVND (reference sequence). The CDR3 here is CASSIREVGNQPQHF.

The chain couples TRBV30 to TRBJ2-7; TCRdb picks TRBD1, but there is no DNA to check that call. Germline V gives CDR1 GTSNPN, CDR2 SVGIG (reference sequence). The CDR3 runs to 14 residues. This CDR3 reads CAWSVHTGGSEQYF.

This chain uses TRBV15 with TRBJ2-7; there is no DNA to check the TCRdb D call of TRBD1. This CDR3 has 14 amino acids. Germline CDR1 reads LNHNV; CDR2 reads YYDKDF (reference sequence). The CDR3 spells CATRRGAATNEQYF.

The CDR3 reads CASSQDISGTSGRMNYEQYF. The genes are TRBV14 and TRBJ2-7; absent DNA, TCRdb's TRBD2 call cannot be checked. This CDR3 is built from 20 residues. Per germline, CDR1 SGHDN and CDR2 FVKESK. Looking up the rest from reference TRBV14 and TRBJ2-7 gives the full variable domain: EAGVTQFPSHSVIEKGQTVTLRCDPISGHDNLYWYRRVMGKEIKFLLHFVKESKQDESGMPNNRFLAERTGGTYSTLKVQPAELEDSGVYFCASSQDISGTSGRMNYEQYFGPGTRLTVT.

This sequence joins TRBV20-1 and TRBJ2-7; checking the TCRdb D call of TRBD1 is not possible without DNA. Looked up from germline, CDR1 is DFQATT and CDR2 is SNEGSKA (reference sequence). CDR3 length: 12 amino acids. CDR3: CSAVHRADEQYF.

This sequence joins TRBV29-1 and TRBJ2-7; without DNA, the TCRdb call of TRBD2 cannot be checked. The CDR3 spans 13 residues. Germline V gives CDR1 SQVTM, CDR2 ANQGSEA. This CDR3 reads CSGGITVEGEQYF.

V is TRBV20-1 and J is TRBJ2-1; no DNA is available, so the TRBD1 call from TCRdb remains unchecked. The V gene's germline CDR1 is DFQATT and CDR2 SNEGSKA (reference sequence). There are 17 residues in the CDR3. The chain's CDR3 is CSAMSPGTASSYNEQFF.

The CDR3 sequence: CASSLSDRYSPLHF. The chain recombines TRBV12-3 or TRBV12-4 with TRBJ1-6; as DNA is missing, the TRBD1 call by TCRdb cannot be tested. CDR3 length equals 14 residues.

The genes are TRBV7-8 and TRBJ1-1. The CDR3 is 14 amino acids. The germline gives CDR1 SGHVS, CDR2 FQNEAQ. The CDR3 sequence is CASSLDEPITEAFF.

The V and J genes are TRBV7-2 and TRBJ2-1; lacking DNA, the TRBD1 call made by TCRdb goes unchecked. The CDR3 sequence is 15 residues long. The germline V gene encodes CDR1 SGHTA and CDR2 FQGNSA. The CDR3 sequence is CASSWDRGLEGEQFF.

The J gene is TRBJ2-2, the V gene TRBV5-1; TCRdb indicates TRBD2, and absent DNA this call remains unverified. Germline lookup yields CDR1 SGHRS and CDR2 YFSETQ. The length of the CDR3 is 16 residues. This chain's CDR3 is CASRTSGGTNTGELFF. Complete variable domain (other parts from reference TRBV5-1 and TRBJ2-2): KAGVTQTPRYLIKTRGQQVTLSCSPISGHRSVSWYQQTPGQGLQFLFEYFSETQRNKGNFPGRFSGRQFSNSRSEMNVSTLELGDSALYLCASRTSGGTNTGELFFGEGSRLTVL.